This entry features one T cell receptor (beta chain) sequence. Its antigen is unidentified. Without the conserved terminal phenylalanine or tryptophan, this CDR3 likely stems from a read error. Because the CDR3's place on the DNA is in doubt, the DNA is left out and the CDR3 is given as listed by TCRdb. These data originate in a study of T cells in Graves' hyperthyroidism and ophthalmopathy. The CDR3 has 8 residues if both end residues are counted. Germline loops: CDR1 SGHVS, CDR2 FQNEAQ. The study, taken as a whole, reports: Prediction of ophthalmopathy progression came a median around 6.5 months pre-onset. Through a model of 13 V-J features, ophthalmopathy was separated from stable hyperthyroidism.

What was amplified from RNA transcripts were TCR beta CDR3 regions. The HTBI primer set was used in a first-round RT-PCR of the TCR CDR3. TCRdb processed the multiplex PCR reads anew with MiXCR; each CDR3 protein has one entry. The sample includes 500,000 to 600,000 distinct CDR3 sequences, more than 45% of them seen just once. Sequencing input: peripheral blood or thyroid tissue (not recorded which). The chain uses TRBV7-8 and TRBJ1-2. This TCR was recovered from an adult woman with Graves' disease, either hyperthyroidism or ophthalmopathy (not recorded which). The CDR3 here is CASSLVAQ.